This note documents a single T cell receptor beta chain sequence. As yet, its antigen is unknown. Making use of molecular barcodes, quantitative 5'-RACE generated TCR beta libraries. Each CDR3 protein gets one entry after TCRdb re-called the 5' RACE reads with MiXCR. Of about 240,000 distinct CDR3 sequences listed, 9.5% to 12% were seen once; the top ten hold 6% to 7.5%. Germline-derived CDR1 and CDR2 are SGHDN and FVKESK. The CDR3 has 17 amino acids. V lost 0 bases to trimming and J lost 3 bases; unmatched junction nucleotides: 9. This entry belongs to a study of CD8 T cells in ankylosing spondylitis. Notes on the study in general: Prior literature has documented some motif variants in synovial fluid and blood from reactive arthritis. It was reported that disease-linked clones were significantly enriched in matched ankylosing spondylitis synovial fluid.

The chain combines TRBV14 with TRBJ2-7; 9 nucleotides align to TRBD1. Sequencing was carried out using blood, either unsorted or a sorted T cell fraction (not recorded which). The sequence was obtained from a male donor with ankylosing spondylitis or in good health (not recorded which). The chain's CDR3 is CASSQDQEDRGNYEQYF. For the CDR3, the DNA is TGTGCCAGCAGCCAAGATCAGGAGGACAGGGGAAACTACGAGCAGTACTTC.